This T cell receptor beta chain was sequenced for a study of technical replicates of blood from several donors. Libraries were prepared by immunoSEQ multiplex PCR; TCRdb keeps only in-frame clonotypes and omits some of them. In the table there are 60,000 to 75,000 clones, approximately 90% of which are singletons. Germline V gene lookup returns CDR1 SGHTA and CDR2 FQGNSA. CDR3 length equals 14 residues. With 10 bases removed from V and 6 bases from J, the gap between germline ends came to 18 bases. This clone was recorded only once. The receptor was isolated from a human donor in good health. Some clones in this sample may be carry-over from other donors' samples. This chain links TRBV7-2 with TRBJ2-2; a weak D match, TRBD2 (6 bases). The sample was PBMCs. This chain's CDR3 is CATSLAQKAGELFF. The CDR3, as DNA: TGTGCCACCTCCCTAGCGCAAAAGGCCGGGGAGCTGTTTTTT.